The 10 T cell receptor beta chains given below trace back to one sample, sequenced in a study of T-cell reconstitution after alpha-beta-depleted transplantation in children. Study-wide results and caveats: Among T cells one year after transplant, newly produced cells accounted for most counts and diversity.

Their antigens are not known. Preparation of the TCRbeta library involved a method that used unique molecular identifiers. TCRdb reanalysed the PCR reads using MiXCR and keeps one entry per CDR3 protein. This sample carries about 300,000 distinct CDR3 sequences, almost 8% of them seen once, and the ten largest clones take over 7.5%. Sequenced material: peripheral blood, taken 360 days after TCRalphabeta/CD19-depleted stem cell transplant. The origin of the receptors is a female patient aged 2-9 years who had a stem cell transplant for Fanconi anemia, so the T cells may come from the graft donor.

This clonotype was recorded only once. The chain joins TRBV4-1 to TRBJ1-2; no clear D gene. Germline lookup yields CDR1 MGHRA and CDR2 YSYEKL. V shed 0 bases and J shed 0 bases, with 8 bases lying between them. CDR3 length equals 15 residues. CDR3 protein: CASSQDKGSNYGYTF. The CDR3 nucleotides read TGCGCCAGCAGCCAAGACAAAGGCTCTAACTATGGCTACACCTTC.

The sample holds a few counts of this clonotype. The chain employs TRBV5-1 and TRBJ1-2, with 9 bases aligning to TRBD1. Unmatched junction bases numbered 6, after V lost 1 base and J lost 5 bases. CDR1 is SGHRS, CDR2 YFSETQ, per germline. This CDR3 is 15 amino acids long. CDR3 loop: CASSLQTGGAYGYTF. The CDR3 DNA reads TGCGCCAGCAGCTTGCAAACAGGGGGCGCTTATGGCTACACCTTC.

This clonotype was seen repeatedly, ten times or more. The chain uses TRBV12-3 or TRBV12-4 and TRBJ1-1; TRBD1 is a possible D gene (5 bases). Trimming left V 5 bases short and J 4 bases short, with 11 bases between. The CDR3 extends over 13 amino acids. The CDR3 region has the DNA TGTGCCAGCAGTACCAGAAGGGGCACTGAAGCTTTCTTT. Protein: CASSTRRGTEAFF.

V is TRBV7-2 and J is TRBJ2-6; no reliable D call. V was cut by 5 bases and J by 7 bases, with 9 bases left in between. Germline V gives CDR1 SGHTA, CDR2 FQGNSA. This CDR3 contains 13 residues. The DNA of the CDR3 is TGTGCCAGCAGCCCGTTCCGAGCCAACGTCCTGACTTTC. This translates into CASSPFRANVLTF.

This clonotype was seen a handful of times. The V gene is TRBV20-1, the J gene TRBJ1-2, with 9 nucleotides matching TRBD1. Unmatched junction bases numbered 11, after V lost 5 bases and J lost 13 bases. The CDR3 runs to 12 residues. The germline V gene encodes CDR1 DFQATT and CDR2 SNEGSKA (reference sequence). The CDR3 DNA reads as TGCAGTGCTTTCCCGGGACAGGGCACGGGCACCTTC. Amino acid sequence: CSAFPGQGTGTF.

This clonotype has more than one count but fewer than ten. The rearrangement joins TRBV10-1 to TRBJ2-3; D is uncertain. Trimming took off 0 bases at V and 7 bases at J, with 11 bases between the two ends. The CDR3 spans 14 residues. CDR1 is WNHNN, CDR2 SYGVQD, per germline (reference sequence). The CDR3 bases are TGCGCCAGCAGTGAGTCCGGCCTCAGGTATACGCAGTATTTT. Encoded protein: CASSESGLRYTQYF.

This clonotype was seen at least ten times. The chain recombines TRBV5-1 with TRBJ1-1; D is unclear. The CDR3 has 15 amino acids. Trimming removed 5 bases at V and 0 bases at J, with 14 bases between. Looked up from germline, CDR1 is SGHRS and CDR2 is YFSETQ. The CDR3 DNA sequence: TGCGCCAGCAGTTTCCACTACGGGATGAACACTGAAGCTTTCTTT. This codes for CASSFHYGMNTEAFF.

This clonotype was counted only a few times. The chain links TRBV15 to TRBJ1-1, with unresolved D. With 1 base removed from V and 0 bases from J, the gap between germline ends came to 6 bases. The CDR3 runs 14 residues. Germline CDR1 and CDR2: LNHNV and YYDKDF (reference sequence). Here the CDR3 DNA reads TGTGCCACCAGCAGAGGGACCGTGAACACTGAAGCTTTCTTT. Translation: CATSRGTVNTEAFF.

Ten or more counts support this clonotype. The chain is built from TRBV14 and TRBJ2-1; no clear D gene. Germline V gene sequence: CDR1 SGHDN, CDR2 FVKESK. The CDR3 is 11 amino acids. V was trimmed by 5 bases and J by 4 bases, leaving 3 bases between them. CDR3 DNA sequence: TGTGCCAGCAGCAATTACAATGAGCAGTTCTTC. Its protein is CASSNYNEQFF.

This clonotype was seen ten or more times. The rearrangement links TRBV6-1 to TRBJ2-3, with D tentatively TRBD2 (6 bases). The V end lost 6 bases, the J end lost 11 bases, and 12 bases lay between the germline ends. The CDR3 totals 11 residues. The V gene's germline CDR1 is MNHNS and CDR2 SASEGT. The CDR3 sequence is CASSIGGGQYF. The CDR3 region has the DNA TGTGCCAGCAGCATCGGGGGAGGGCAGTATTTT.